This TCR beta chain comes out of a study of T-cell reconstitution after alpha-beta-depleted transplantation in children (dated by TCRdb to 2016 to 2017). Regarding the research as a whole: T-cell immune reconstitution after TCRalphabeta/CD19-depleted allogeneic hematopoietic cell transplantation in children was quantitatively tracked in the study by means of TCR repertoire profiling. What the authors observed across the whole study: Over subsequent months, a decline in hyperexpanded clone frequencies was noted, and after one year, T-cell counts and TCRbeta diversity were mostly ascribed to newly produced T cells. About two months after transplant, the apparently early recovery of alphabetaT-cell counts reportedly depended on just several hundred clones that had expanded rapidly and came from non-depleted graft cells. In some patients, high TCRbeta diversity at day 60 was attributed to recipient T cells and intrathymic progenitors that had survived conditioning.

Worth noting for this clonotype: The antigen it binds to is not known. No much larger clonotype is one base removed from it; base qualities were not supplied.

Looking up the germline V gene yields CDR1 ENHRY and CDR2 SYGVKD. V was cut back by 8 bases and J by 4 bases, leaving a gap of 15 bases between them. From cysteine to phenylalanine, the CDR3 is 15 amino acids long. Of the read, only the CDR3 DNA is kept; its 45 bases are in frame from base 1. This sample's treatment or condition label indicates: allogeneic hematopoietic cell transplantation with graft depleted of TCRalphabeta T cells and CD19 B cells. TCRalphabeta/CD19-depleted allogeneic hematopoietic cell grafts were given to the transplant recipients, all of whom were children. Library creation used PCR. The instrument was an Illumina HiSeq 2500. TCR library preparation used molecular barcoding, with unique molecular identifiers applied to normalize quantification of the TCRbeta repertoire. The raw public reads went through TCRdb reprocessing: fastp at Q25, MiXCR clone calling, in-frame beta chains kept. Rows with a matching CDR3 protein are joined into one entry that keeps the most common DNA and genes. Recorded for this sample are a few hundred thousand distinct CDR3 sequences; approximately 41% of them occurred a single time. The ten largest clones represent under 35% of the sample.

The TCR was taken from a girl aged 2 to 10 with aplastic anemia, due to receive a stem cell transplant. The sequences come from PBMCs, collected before TCRalphabeta/CD19-depleted stem cell transplant. The rearrangement joined TRBV10-3 to TRBJ2-6, with a tentative D gene TRBD2 over 6 matching bases. Here is the DNA: TGTGCCATCCTCCGGGACTTTTCAGGGGCCAACGTCCTGACTTTC. Its translation reads: CAILRDFSGANVLTF.